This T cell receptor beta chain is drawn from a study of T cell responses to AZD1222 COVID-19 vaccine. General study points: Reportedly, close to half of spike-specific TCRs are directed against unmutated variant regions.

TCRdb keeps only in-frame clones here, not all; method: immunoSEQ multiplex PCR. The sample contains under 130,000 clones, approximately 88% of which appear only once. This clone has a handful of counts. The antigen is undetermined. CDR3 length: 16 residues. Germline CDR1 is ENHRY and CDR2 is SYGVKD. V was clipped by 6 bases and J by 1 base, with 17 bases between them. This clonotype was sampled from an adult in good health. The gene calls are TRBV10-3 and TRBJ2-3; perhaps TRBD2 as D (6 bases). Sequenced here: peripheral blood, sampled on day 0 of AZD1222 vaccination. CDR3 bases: TGTGCCATCAGCCTCCGCTCGGAGGGCGGCACAGATACGCAGTATTTT. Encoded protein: CAISLRSEGGTDTQYF.